These 32 T cell receptor beta chains came from one sample sequenced in a study of blood T cell repertoires in COVID-19. Repertoires were generated with immunoSEQ multiplex PCR, while TCRdb's copy carries only in-frame clones and drops some. The data show 140,000 to 150,000 clones, about nine tenths seen once. The sample consisted of peripheral blood. The receptor source for this set is a human donor in a cohort sampled during active COVID-19.

V gene TRBV9 combines with J gene TRBJ2-7; 12 bases agree with TRBD1. The CDR3 loop spans 16 amino acids. The germline V gene has CDR1 SGDLS and CDR2 YYNGEE. The ends lost 4 bases at V and 5 bases at J; junction bases unmatched: 10. Written as DNA, the CDR3 is TGTGCCAGCAGCCCCGCTGGCGGGACAGGGGGCCACGAGCAGTACTTC. It specifies CASSPAGGTGGHEQYF.

The rearrangement links TRBV2 to TRBJ1-2; D is unresolved. There are 15 residues in the CDR3. V dropped 5 bases and J dropped 0 bases, with 13 bases sitting between them. Per germline, CDR1 SNHLY and CDR2 FYNNEI. The CDR3 reads CASSNEKFTNYGYTF. The CDR3 DNA reads as TGTGCCAGCAGTAATGAGAAATTTACTAACTATGGCTACACCTTC.

The J gene is TRBJ2-7, the V gene TRBV6-2 or TRBV6-3; no definite D call. Germline CDR1 reads MNHEY; CDR2 reads SVGEGT. With 2 bases removed from V and 5 bases from J, the gap between germline ends came to 10 bases. The CDR3 spans 13 residues. The CDR3 sequence is CASSYKEVDEQYF. DNA for the CDR3: TGTGCCAGCAGTTACAAAGAGGTCGACGAGCAGTACTTC.

The chain is built from TRBV4-1 and TRBJ2-3; a weak D match, TRBD2 (6 bases). V lost 0 bases to trimming and J lost 5 bases, with 18 bases between them. The CDR3 runs 17 residues. Germline V gene data show CDR1 as MGHRA and CDR2 as YSYEKL. In DNA form, the CDR3 reads TGCGCCAGCAGCCAAGATCGGCTTAGCGGTGCCAGAGATACGCAGTATTTT. Translating it yields CASSQDRLSGARDTQYF.

This rearrangement joins TRBV7-9 to TRBJ2-3; D may be TRBD1 (6 bases). The CDR3 is 16 residues long. Germline V gene data show CDR1 as SEHNR and CDR2 as FQNEAQ (reference sequence). Trimming took 7 bases from V and 0 from J, leaving 17 bases between them. In nucleotides, the CDR3 is TGTGCCAGCATCCAGGGGATTGAGGGTAGCACAGATACGCAGTATTTT. Its protein is CASIQGIEGSTDTQYF.

The chain employs TRBV5-5 and TRBJ1-6; maybe TRBD1 (5 bases). V was shortened by 0 bases and J by 7 bases, with 11 bases between the two germline ends. This CDR3 spans 15 amino acids. From germline, CDR1 is SGHKS and CDR2 YYEKEE (reference sequence). The CDR3, as DNA: TGTGCCAGCAGCTTGGGTGACAGCACAAATTCACCCCTCCACTTT. This encodes CASSLGDSTNSPLHF.

CDR3 amino acids: CASSNRLAGLSYNEQFF. In nucleotides, the CDR3 is TGCGCCAGCAGCAACAGACTAGCGGGACTCTCCTACAATGAGCAGTTCTTC. The chain recombines TRBV5-1 with TRBJ2-1, with TRBD2 identical over 11 bases. The CDR3 sequence is 17 residues long. In germline, CDR1 is SGHRS, CDR2 YFSETQ. V lost 4 bases, J lost 0 bases, and 6 bases stayed unmatched. The full variable domain, its missing parts supplied by reference TRBV5-1 and TRBJ2-1, is KAGVTQTPRYLIKTRGQQVTLSCSPISGHRSVSWYQQTPGQGLQFLFEYFSETQRNKGNFPGRFSGRQFSNSRSEMNVSTLELGDSALYLCASSNRLAGLSYNEQFFGPGTRLTVL.

The chain uses TRBV10-3 and TRBJ2-5; TRBD1 aligns across 8 bases. V lost 10 bases and J lost 0; bases outside the gene matches: 10. This CDR3 is built from 15 residues. Germline V gene lookup returns CDR1 ENHRY and CDR2 SYGVKD. The CDR3 sequence: CATRSLTGDQETQYF. As DNA, the CDR3 is TGTGCCACCCGTTCGTTGACAGGGGACCAAGAGACCCAGTACTTC.

The CDR3 is CASSLLQGISYEQYF. As DNA, the CDR3 is TGTGCCAGCAGCCTCCTTCAGGGGATCTCCTACGAGCAGTACTTC. The chain employs TRBV7-9 and TRBJ2-7; a weak D match, TRBD1 (6 bases). This CDR3 region has 15 residues. Trimming cost V 5 bases and J 0 bases, with 14 bases left between them. Germline lookup yields CDR1 SEHNR and CDR2 FQNEAQ (reference sequence).

The chain uses TRBV6-1 and TRBJ2-3; D gene ambiguous. CDR1 is MNHNS, CDR2 SASEGT, per germline. The CDR3 length is 15 residues. Trimming pared 0 bases from V and 1 base from J, leaving 8 bases between. As DNA, the CDR3 is TGTGCCAGCAGTGAAGCGCTTCAGGGCACAGATACGCAGTATTTT. Translated: CASSEALQGTDTQYF.

This clone was counted once. The chain couples TRBV3-1 (or the pseudogene TRBV3-2) to TRBJ2-3; 9 nucleotides agree with TRBD2. The CDR3 length is 20 residues. The germline V gene has CDR1 LGHDT and CDR2 YNNKEL (reference sequence). Germline trimming cut 4 bases from V and 0 bases from J; bases unmatched to any gene: 17. CDR3 residues: CASSPAPHLAGISSTDTQYF. CDR3 nucleotide sequence: TGTGCCAGCAGCCCCGCTCCCCACCTAGCGGGAATATCTAGCACAGATACGCAGTATTTT.

This chain joins TRBV7-9 and TRBJ1-4; TRBD1 agrees at 9 bases. Losses at the gene ends were 0 bases for V and 5 bases for J; bases not matched to a gene: 1. Germline loops: CDR1 SEHNR, CDR2 FQNEAQ (reference sequence). This CDR3 comprises 15 residues. The CDR3 DNA sequence: TGTGCCAGCAGCTTAGCCGGGACAGGGAATGAAAAACTGTTTTTT. The encoded protein is CASSLAGTGNEKLFF.

The V call is TRBV15, the J call TRBJ2-7; TRBD2 might be the D (6 bases). This CDR3 contains 17 residues. Looked up from germline, CDR1 is LNHNV and CDR2 is YYDKDF (reference sequence). V was shortened by 0 bases and J by 2 bases, with 17 bases between the two germline ends. This CDR3 reads CATSRDPSRGPPYEQYF. The CDR3 DNA reads TGTGCCACCAGCAGAGATCCATCGCGGGGTCCTCCCTACGAGCAGTACTTC.

Only a few counts were recorded for this clone. This chain connects TRBV28 to TRBJ1-1, with 7 nucleotides matching TRBD1. The CDR3 has 17 amino acids. J lost 6 bases, V lost 5 bases, and 18 bases had no gene match. Germline V gives CDR1 MDHEN, CDR2 SYDVKM. The CDR3 sequence is CASSPPRWRGRDAEAFF. CDR3 nucleotides: TGTGCCAGCAGTCCACCACGGTGGAGGGGGCGAGACGCTGAAGCTTTCTTT.

V is TRBV7-2 and J is TRBJ2-1; 7 bases are shared with TRBD2. With V trimmed by 4 bases and J by 2 bases, 5 bases remained unmatched. There are 15 residues in the CDR3. Germline CDR1 SGHTA, CDR2 FQGNSA. The CDR3 coding sequence is TGTGCCAGCAGCTCGACCGGGACTACCTACAATGAGCAGTTCTTC. Its protein is CASSSTGTTYNEQFF.

The V gene is TRBV5-5, the J gene TRBJ1-2; 7 positions match TRBD1. V lost 0 bases, J lost 4 bases, and 3 bases stayed unmatched. This CDR3 region has 14 residues. CDR1 is SGHKS and CDR2 is YYEKEE in the germline V gene (reference sequence). The CDR3 DNA follows: TGTGCCAGCAGCTTGGAGGGGACAGTCTATGGCTACACCTTC. Protein product: CASSLEGTVYGYTF. The whole variable domain, remainder taken from reference TRBV5-5 and TRBJ1-2, is DAGVTQSPTHLIKTRGQQVTLRCSPISGHKSVSWYQQVLGQGPQFIFQYYEKEERGRGNFPDRFSARQFPNYSSELNVNALLLGDSALYLCASSLEGTVYGYTFGSGTRLTVV.

The chain recombines TRBV6-4 with TRBJ2-1; the match to TRBD2 covers 7 bases. Germline CDR1 reads MRHNA; CDR2 reads SNTAGT. The J segment lost 7 bases and the V segment lost 4 bases, leaving 10 bases of the junction unmatched. This CDR3 is 15 amino acids long. CDR3 sequence: CASSGEGGRGNEQFF. The CDR3 region has the DNA TGTGCCAGCAGTGGGGAAGGCGGGAGAGGTAATGAGCAGTTCTTC.

The chain carries TRBV5-4 and TRBJ2-3; TRBD1 matches at 7 bases. Germline-derived CDR1 and CDR2 are SGHNT and YYREEE (reference sequence). V shed 4 bases and J 5 bases; nucleotides not matched to a gene: 4. The CDR3 consists of 13 residues. The CDR3 spells CASSRTGEDTQYF. CDR3 coding DNA: TGTGCCAGCAGCAGAACAGGGGAAGATACGCAGTATTTT.

This chain connects TRBV28 to TRBJ2-4, with D possibly matching TRBD2 (5 bases). V dropped 5 bases and J dropped 8 bases, with 10 bases sitting between them. The germline CDR1 and CDR2 sequences are MDHEN and SYDVKM. This CDR3 has 12 amino acids. In nucleotides, the CDR3 is TGTGCCAGCAGTCTGGGGAGTTACATTCAGTACTTC. Its protein is CASSLGSYIQYF.

The chain joins TRBV11-2 to TRBJ2-2; the D gene is possibly TRBD2 (6 bases). CDR3 length equals 15 residues. Germline V gene sequence: CDR1 SGHAT, CDR2 FQNNGV. Deletions cut 2 bases from V and 4 bases from J, with 11 bases between. As DNA, the CDR3 is TGTGCCAGCAGCTTACACGGGAGAGGCACCGGGGAGCTGTTTTTT. It encodes CASSLHGRGTGELFF.

Note on this clone: Different DNA sequences within this sample yield the same CDR3. The gene calls are TRBV4-2 and TRBJ2-7; 9 bases line up with TRBD2. Unmatched junction bases numbered 4, after V lost 0 bases and J lost 1 base. The CDR3 length is 16 residues. CDR1 is LGHNA and CDR2 is YNFKEQ in the germline V gene. CDR3 DNA sequence: TGTGCCAGCAGCCAAGATCGGCTAGCGGGGTCCTACGAGCAGTACTTC. Its translation: CASSQDRLAGSYEQYF.

The J gene is TRBJ2-2, the V gene TRBV21-1; TRBD1, the table's D call, lacks a check against the DNA. TRBV21-1 is annotated as a pseudogene. The CDR3 length is 15 residues. DNA of the CDR3: TGTGCCAGCAGCAAACAGGGCAAACCTACCGGGGAGCTGTTTTTT. The encoded protein is CASSKQGKPTGELFF.

V gene TRBV28 combines with J gene TRBJ1-5, with a tentative D call TRBD1 (5 bases). The V end was cut by 10 bases, the J end by 1 base, with 8 bases between. This CDR3 is built from 12 residues. The germline gives CDR1 MDHEN, CDR2 SYDVKM. The CDR3 protein is CAIRGSNQPQHF. In nucleotides, the CDR3 is TGTGCCATACGGGGGAGCAATCAGCCCCAGCATTTT.

The J gene is TRBJ2-7, the V gene TRBV30, with a tentative D call TRBD1 (5 bases). CDR3 length: 14 residues. Germline V lookup: CDR1 GTSNPN, CDR2 SVGIG (reference sequence). V was trimmed by 3 bases and J by 5 bases, leaving 17 bases between them. In DNA, the CDR3 is TGTGCCTGGAGGGACCCAGCAGGGAAGGACGAGCAGTACTTC. It encodes CAWRDPAGKDEQYF. Full variable domain (remainder filled in from reference TRBV30 and TRBJ2-7): SQTIHQWPATLVQPVGSPLSLECTVEGTSNPNLYWYRQAAGRGLQLLFYSVGIGQISSEVPQNLSASRPQDRQFILSSKKLLLSDSGFYLCAWRDPAGKDEQYFGPGTRLTVT.

The V and J genes are TRBV27 and TRBJ2-7; D is unclear. Trimming took off 5 bases at V and 4 bases at J, with 15 bases between the two ends. The germline gives CDR1 MNHEY, CDR2 SMNVEV (reference sequence). This CDR3 spans 14 amino acids. The CDR3 region is CASSTRLMPYEQYF. CDR3 nucleotide sequence: TGTGCCAGCAGTACACGTCTTATGCCGTACGAGCAGTACTTC.

The V gene is TRBV30, the J gene TRBJ2-7, with 9 bases that match TRBD1. CDR3 length equals 14 residues. Trimming removed 4 bases from V and 5 bases from J; junction bases left unmatched: 9. Germline V gives CDR1 GTSNPN, CDR2 SVGIG (reference sequence). The CDR3 spells CAWKTGTGTHEQYF. In nucleotides, the CDR3 is TGTGCCTGGAAGACCGGGACAGGGACTCACGAGCAGTACTTC.

The chain joins TRBV28 to TRBJ2-3; 9 bases agree with TRBD2. CDR1 and CDR2 from the germline V gene are MDHEN and SYDVKM. This CDR3 contains 15 residues. J was trimmed by 0 bases and V by 6 bases; bases with no gene match: 4. The chain's CDR3 is CASRQLAGSTDTQYF. DNA of the CDR3: TGTGCCAGCAGGCAGCTAGCGGGAAGCACAGATACGCAGTATTTT.

The chain carries TRBV18 and TRBJ1-1; 7 bases are shared with TRBD1. The CDR3 consists of 15 residues. Per germline, CDR1 KGHSH and CDR2 LQKENI. The ends lost 1 base at V and 1 base at J; junction bases unmatched: 3. CDR3 sequence: CASSPRQGPNTEAFF. CDR3 DNA sequence: TGTGCCAGCTCACCACGACAGGGACCGAACACTGAAGCTTTCTTT.

The rearrangement links TRBV19 to TRBJ1-2; weak D call: TRBD1 (6 bases). The germline CDR1 and CDR2 sequences are LNHDA and SQIVND (reference sequence). The CDR3 is 14 amino acids. V was pared by 5 bases and J by 6 bases, with 16 bases between. DNA of the CDR3: TGTGCCAGTAGTCCGAACAGGGTTCAAAATGGCTACACCTTC. Translated: CASSPNRVQNGYTF. The full variable domain, completed using reference TRBV19 and TRBJ1-2, is DGGITQSPKYLFRKEGQNVTLSCEQNLNHDAMYWYRQDPGQGLRLIYYSQIVNDFQKGDIAEGYSVSREKKESFPLTVTSAQKNPTAFYLCASSPNRVQNGYTFGSGTRLTVV.

This chain joins TRBV5-5 and TRBJ1-1; D perhaps matches TRBD1 (6 bases). The CDR3 has 16 residues. Trimming removed 7 bases from V and 3 bases from J, with 22 bases in between. CDR1 SGHKS and CDR2 YYEKEE come from the germline V gene (reference sequence). CDR3 residues: CASQIMTGKGDTEAFF. DNA for the CDR3: TGTGCCAGCCAAATAATGACCGGGAAGGGGGACACTGAAGCTTTCTTT. Full variable domain (rest looked up from reference TRBV5-5 and TRBJ1-1): DAGVTQSPTHLIKTRGQQVTLRCSPISGHKSVSWYQQVLGQGPQFIFQYYEKEERGRGNFPDRFSARQFPNYSSELNVNALLLGDSALYLCASQIMTGKGDTEAFFGQGTRLTVV.

The CDR3 DNA reads TGTGCCAGCAGCTCGACAGCAACTAATGAAAAACTGTTTTTT. It yields the protein CASSSTATNEKLFF. The chain combines TRBV11-1 with TRBJ1-4, with TRBD1 as a possible D gene (5 bases). Germline CDR1 and CDR2: SGHAT and FQDESV (reference sequence). V lost 4 bases, J lost 0 bases, and 6 bases lay in between. The CDR3 is 14 amino acids.

CDR3 DNA sequence: TGCGCCAGCAGCCCCGGGACAGGGGGAGAAAAACTGTTTTTT. Amino acid sequence: CASSPGTGGEKLFF. This chain connects TRBV5-1 to TRBJ1-4; 11 bases align to TRBD1. With V trimmed by 4 bases and J by 8 bases, 4 bases remained unmatched. The CDR3 runs to 14 residues. Germline V gives CDR1 SGHRS, CDR2 YFSETQ.